A selection of T cell receptor beta chains follows, all from one sample in a study of blood T cell repertoires in COVID-19. Sequencing used immunoSEQ multiplex PCR; TCRdb keeps in-frame clones, though not all of them. This sample carries about 140,000 clones, 85% to 90% of them seen once, and the ten largest clones take roughly 11%. The sample was peripheral blood. These receptors were collected from a woman older than 75 with acute or convalescent COVID-19. The CDR3 runs from the conserved cysteine through the conserved F or W. The D gene is left open where the match is weak. Clone size is not always given. Where it is, it says once, few, many or a class for expanded clones.

D | J | length | V | size | DNA | CDR3
NA | TRBJ2-7 | 13 | TRBV18 | NA | TGTGCCAGCTCCCCAGGACTCAGCTACGAGCAGTACTTC | CASSPGLSYEQYF
NA | TRBJ1-1 | 15 | TRBV18 | NA | TGTGCCAGCTCACCACCGACGGGGTCGAGGACTGAAGCTTTCTTT | CASSPPTGSRTEAFF
TRBD1 | TRBJ1-1 | 14 | TRBV19 | NA | TGTGCCAGTAGCACAGGGGGTTCTGACACTGAAGCTTTCTTT | CASSTGGSDTEAFF
NA | TRBJ1-6 | 13 | TRBV3-1/TRBV3-2 | once | TGTGCCAGCAGCCAAGGGGGGGATTCACCCCTCCACTTT | CASSQGGDSPLHF
TRBD1 | TRBJ2-5 | 13 | TRBV5-1 | NA | TGCGCCAGCAGAGAGACAGGGATAGAGACCCAGTACTTC | CASRETGIETQYF
NA | TRBJ1-5 | 16 | TRBV27 | NA | TGTGCCAGCAGTTTATTTTCACAGCTTAGCAATCAGCCCCAGCATTTT | CASSLFSQLSNQPQHF
NA | TRBJ2-1 | 14 | TRBV5-1 | NA | TGCGCCAGCAGCGGCGGACAGACCTACAATGAGCAGTTCTTC | CASSGGQTYNEQFF
NA | TRBJ1-1 | 17 | TRBV5-1 | NA | TGCGCCAGCAGCTTGGCTGATAACGGACTTGGGAACACTGAAGCTTTCTTT | CASSLADNGLGNTEAFF
NA | TRBJ2-7 | 13 | TRBV7-2 | NA | NA | CASSFGQGAYIRF
NA | TRBJ2-7 | 12 | TRBV27 | NA | TGTGCCAGCAGTTCGAGCTCCTACGAGCAGTACTTC | CASSSSSYEQYF
NA | TRBJ1-1 | 17 | TRBV5-1 | NA | TGCGCCAGCAGCGGGACACAGGGAGTCCCGTGGAACACTGAAGCTTTCTTT | CASSGTQGVPWNTEAFF
TRBD1 | TRBJ1-2 | 15 | TRBV19 | NA | TGTGCCAGTAGGTTCGCCGACAGGGAGATCCGCGGCTACACCTTC | CASRFADREIRGYTF
TRBD1 | TRBJ2-7 | 18 | TRBV11-2 | NA | TGTGCCAGCATGGGTAGGGACAGCACACAAATGACCTCCTACGAGCAGTACTTC | CASMGRDSTQMTSYEQYF
NA | TRBJ1-2 | 13 | TRBV21-1 | NA | TGTGCCAGCATTCCGACAGGGCCCTATGGCTACACCTTC | CASIPTGPYGYTF
NA | TRBJ1-2 | 15 | TRBV4-1 | NA | TGCGCCAGCAGCCAAGGGGCAGCCAACCCCTATGGCTACACCTTC | CASSQGAANPYGYTF
NA | TRBJ1-5 | 13 | TRBV7-9 | once | TGTGCCAGCAGTCGCTATAGCAATCAGCCCCAGCATTTT | CASSRYSNQPQHF
NA | TRBJ1-1 | 16 | TRBV4-1 | NA | TGCGCCAGCAGCCAACTCCCGACAGCCATGAACACTGAAGCTTTCTTT | CASSQLPTAMNTEAFF
TRBD1 | TRBJ2-5 | 12 | TRBV2 | NA | TGTGCCATCACAGGGGGAGGAGAGACCCAGTACTTC | CAITGGGETQYF
TRBD1 | TRBJ1-3 | 15 | TRBV28 | NA | TGTGCCAGCAGTTTGGCCGGGACAGAGCGAAACACCATATATTTT | CASSLAGTERNTIYF
NA | TRBJ1-5 | 14 | TRBV7-8 | NA | TGTGCCAGCAGCTTCCAGACTGAAGATCAGCCCCAGCATTTT | CASSFQTEDQPQHF
TRBD1 | TRBJ1-6 | 14 | TRBV5-4 | NA | TGTGCCAGCAGCTCCGGGCAGGGGGATTCACCCCTCCACTTT | CASSSGQGDSPLHF
TRBD1 | TRBJ2-5 | 13 | TRBV2 | NA | TGTGCCAGCAGTGTGACAGGGGGAGAGACCCAGTACTTC | CASSVTGGETQYF
NA | TRBJ1-2 | 11 | TRBV2 | NA | TGTGCCAGCACAACAGGGCTTGGCTACACCTTC | CASTTGLGYTF
NA | TRBJ1-2 | 12 | TRBV28 | NA | TGTGCCAGCAGTTCAGGGGCATTTGGCTACACCTTC | CASSSGAFGYTF
TRBD1 | TRBJ2-7 | 15 | TRBV6-2/TRBV6-3 | NA | TGTGCCAGCAGTTTCGCCGGGACAGGGGCCTACGAGCAGTACTTC | CASSFAGTGAYEQYF
TRBD1 | TRBJ2-7 | 15 | TRBV3-1/TRBV3-2 | once | TGTGCCAGCAGCCAAGACTGGGACAGGGGCTACGAGCAGTACTTC | CASSQDWDRGYEQYF
TRBD1 | TRBJ1-6 | 15 | TRBV9 | NA | TGTGCCAGCAGCAAGGGACAGGGGGTGAATTCACCCCTCCACTTT | CASSKGQGVNSPLHF
NA | TRBJ1-6 | 13 | TRBV6-5 | NA | TGTGCCAGCAGTTCCCGGGAACTTTCACCCCTCCACTTT | CASSSRELSPLHF
NA | TRBJ1-5 | 15 | TRBV2 | NA | TGTGCCAGCAGTGAAAGGGGGGGACCCGGCATGCCCCAGCATTTT | CASSERGGPGMPQHF